The 9 T cell receptor beta chains given below trace back to one sample, sequenced in a study of shared clonotypes between healthy human individuals. Only in-frame clones appear in the TCRdb table, and some are missing; sequencing was by immunoSEQ multiplex PCR. The profile shows about 1 million clones, 65% to 80% of them singletons. Sequencing was performed on memory CD4+ T cells sorted from blood. The subset here: CD45RA-negative fraction. Every receptor here comes from a young man in good health.

Concerning this clone itself: Other DNA sequences within the sample encode an identical CDR3. The chain has TRBV2 and TRBJ2-5; D remains ambiguous. This CDR3 has 10 amino acids. From germline, CDR1 is SNHLY and CDR2 FYNNEI. Trimming removed 6 bases from V and 5 bases from J, with 4 bases in between. CDR3 region: CASRVETQYF. Here the CDR3 DNA reads TGTGCCAGCAGGGTTGAGACCCAGTACTTC.

The rearrangement joins TRBV6-1 to TRBJ2-1, with D maybe TRBD1 (6 bases). Trimming cost V 6 bases and J 9 bases, with 18 bases left between them. The CDR3 covers 14 residues. From germline, CDR1 is MNHNS and CDR2 SASEGT. This chain's CDR3 is CASRNTGTGIEQFF. DNA for the CDR3: TGTGCCAGCAGGAATACCGGAACAGGGATTGAGCAGTTCTTC.

V usage is TRBV7-9 and J usage is TRBJ2-7; 9 bases map to TRBD2. The CDR3 is made up of 14 amino acids. Germline CDR1 is SEHNR and CDR2 is FQNEAQ (reference sequence). V was clipped by 5 bases and J by 5 bases; unmatched bases: 7. This CDR3 is CASSTTGTSNEQYF. CDR3 DNA: TGTGCCAGCAGCACCACCGGGACTAGCAACGAGCAGTACTTC.

CDR3 in amino acids: CAWSVERGGGSQETQYF. The CDR3 nucleotides are TGTGCCTGGAGTGTCGAGCGGGGGGGCGGTAGTCAAGAGACCCAGTACTTC. The rearrangement uses TRBV30 and TRBJ2-5; 10 bases agree with TRBD2. J lost 2 bases, V lost 0 bases, and 9 bases had no gene match. Germline V gene sequence: CDR1 GTSNPN, CDR2 SVGIG (reference sequence). The CDR3 covers 17 residues.

The rearrangement joins TRBV7-2 to TRBJ2-7; possibly TRBD1 or TRBD2 for D (6 bases each). The CDR3 consists of 15 residues. The germline V gene encodes CDR1 SGHTA and CDR2 FQGNSA. Trimming took off 2 bases at V and 2 bases at J, with 13 bases between the two ends. CDR3 coding DNA: TGTGCCAGCAGCTTACTAGAAGGGGGGCCCTACGAGCAGTACTTC. Its protein product is CASSLLEGGPYEQYF.

The chain couples TRBV28 to TRBJ1-2, with 10 positions matching TRBD1. J gave up 7 bases and V 7 bases, and 12 bases lay outside the gene matches. Per the germline V gene, CDR1 is MDHEN and CDR2 is SYDVKM. The CDR3 runs to 15 residues. The CDR3 nucleotides read TGTGCCAGCATCCCTCCGGACAGGGGGGCAGGTGGCTACACCTTC. Translating gives CASIPPDRGAGGYTF.

V is TRBV6-5 and J is TRBJ2-3; 10 bases are a match to TRBD2. This CDR3 has 14 residues. CDR1 and CDR2 (germline): MNHEY, SVGAGI. V gave up 6 bases and J gave up 2 bases; unmatched junction bases: 2. The CDR3 sequence: CASRSGGATDTQYF. The DNA for the CDR3 is TGTGCCAGCAGGAGCGGGGGGGCCACAGATACGCAGTATTTT.

This chain uses TRBV18 with TRBJ2-1; 16 positions match TRBD2. V lost 3 bases to trimming and J lost 10 bases; unmatched junction nucleotides: 18. The germline gives CDR1 KGHSH, CDR2 LQKENI. The CDR3 is made up of 20 amino acids. As DNA, the CDR3 is TGTGCCAGCTCACCTAAGGGACTAGCGGGAGGGCCGAGCCTTCGCGGGGAGCAGTTCTTC. Amino acid sequence: CASSPKGLAGGPSLRGEQFF. The variable domain in full, completed from reference TRBV18 and TRBJ2-1, reads NAGVMQNPRHLVRRRGQEARLRCSPMKGHSHVYWYRQLPEEGLKFMVYLQKENIIDESGMPKERFSAEFPKEGPSILRIQQVVRGDSAAYFCASSPKGLAGGPSLRGEQFFGPGTRLTVL.

The chain links TRBV2 to TRBJ1-2, with 10 bases matching TRBD1. CDR3 length: 15 residues. The ends lost 4 bases at V and 4 bases at J; junction bases unmatched: 6. CDR1 is SNHLY and CDR2 is FYNNEI in the germline V gene. Here the CDR3 DNA reads TGTGCCAGCAGTGGTGGACAGGGGGGCGGCTATGGCTACACCTTC. This encodes CASSGGQGGGYGYTF.